This T cell receptor beta chain was found in a study of T cells after yellow fever vaccination. Looking at the study overall: SMART-Seq v4 Ultra Low Input served to prepare low-cell-number fractions.

The TCR cDNA carried a universal primer site and UMIs from 5'RACE template switching. TCRdb reprocessed the 5' RACE reads via MiXCR and lists one record per CDR3 protein. Counted here are about 310,000 distinct CDR3 sequences, around 3.9% occurring once; the ten biggest clones make up around a quarter. This clonotype was picked up many times. V lost 0 bases, J lost 7 bases, and 18 bases lay in between. In germline, CDR1 is LGHNA, CDR2 YSLEER. The CDR3 sequence is 16 residues long. The TCR originated in a man aged 18 to 30 who received the YFV17D yellow fever vaccine. This chain links TRBV4-3 with TRBJ1-2; no clear D gene. The sample here was PBMCs, taken on the day of the yellow fever booster vaccination. The CDR3 nucleotides read TGCGCCAGCAGCCAAGATCCTCAGAGGACCGCGTTTGGCTACACCTTC. Its protein product is CASSQDPQRTAFGYTF.